The rows below give T cell receptor beta chains drawn from one sample of a study of blood T cell repertoires in COVID-19. Sequenced by immunoSEQ multiplex PCR; TCRdb stores in-frame clones only, minus some. The repertoire includes roughly 300,000 clones, around 82% of them detected once, and over 8.5% sits in the top ten. The sequenced sample consisted of peripheral blood. The receptors come from a woman aged 50 to 60 who had recovered from COVID-19. CDR3s include the opening cysteine and the closing phenylalanine or tryptophan. D genes are given only for firm matches. Size values are once, few and many counts, or a class for expanded clones, and some rows have none.

D	V	size	J	DNA	CDR3
.	TRBV12-3/TRBV12-4	once	TRBJ2-4	TGTGCCAGCAGTTTACTCCTCTCGAGCATTCAGTACTTC	CASSLLLSSIQYF
TRBD1	TRBV27	.	TRBJ1-1	TGTGCCAGCAGTAAACGACAGGGGAGGGAAGCTTTCTTT	CASSKRQGREAFF
TRBD2	TRBV7-9	.	TRBJ2-5	TGTGCCAGCAGCATGGGAGGGAGTAGGGAGACCCAGTACTTC	CASSMGGSRETQYF
TRBD2	TRBV7-3	few	TRBJ2-1	TGTGCCAGCAGCTCGTTAGCGGGTCGGGTTGAGCAGTTCTTC	CASSSLAGRVEQFF
.	TRBV6-5	.	TRBJ2-5	TGTGCCAGCAGTCGGGACCAAGAGACCCAGTACTTC	CASSRDQETQYF
.	TRBV7-2	.	TRBJ2-7	TGTGCCAGCAGCCAAGGGAGGTTAGTCTCCCACGAGCAGTACTTC	CASSQGRLVSHEQYF
.	TRBV7-9	.	TRBJ2-7	TGTGCCAGCAGCTTAGATCCAGGGCTCGAGCAGTACTTC	CASSLDPGLEQYF
TRBD1	TRBV10-3	.	TRBJ2-7	TGTGCCATCAGGAGCTGGGGACAGGGCTACGAGCAGTACTTC	CAIRSWGQGYEQYF
.	TRBV27	.	TRBJ1-2	TGTGCCAGCAAAGGCTTTCCAGAGGGTAATGGCTACACCTTC	CASKGFPEGNGYTF
TRBD1	TRBV6-2/TRBV6-3	.	TRBJ1-1	TGTGCCAGCAGCCGGGACAGGAGGTCGCTCGGAACTTTCTTT	CASSRDRRSLGTFF
.	TRBV18	.	TRBJ2-5	TGTGCCAGCTCACCACCTGCGCAAGAGACCCAGTACTTC	CASSPPAQETQYF
TRBD2	TRBV2	.	TRBJ2-5	TGTGCCAGCAGAGGCCTAGCGGGGGGACAAGAGACCCAGTACTTC	CASRGLAGGQETQYF
TRBD1	TRBV25-1	.	TRBJ1-5	TGTGCCAGCAGTGATTCCCCGGGACAGGGGGTTCAGCCCCAGCATTTT	CASSDSPGQGVQPQHF
.	TRBV28	.	TRBJ1-2	TGTGCCAGCAGTCTCGACAGCTATGGCTACACCTTC	CASSLDSYGYTF
TRBD2	TRBV29-1	.	TRBJ2-1	TGCAGCGCTGGGGGAGCGGGAGATAGCTACAATGAGCAGTTCTTC	CSAGGAGDSYNEQFF
TRBD2	TRBV9	once	TRBJ2-7	TGTGCCAGCAGCCCCGGGACTACCCTGCGGGAGCAGTACTTC	CASSPGTTLREQYF
TRBD2	TRBV4-3	.	TRBJ2-7	TGCGCCAGCAGCCAAGATCCGTCTAGCGGGGGGTATGACGAGCAGTACTTC	CASSQDPSSGGYDEQYF
TRBD2	TRBV7-2	.	TRBJ2-3	TGTGCCAGCAGCCCCCGGACTAGCGGGGTTACAGATACGCAGTATTTT	CASSPRTSGVTDTQYF
TRBD2	TRBV28	.	TRBJ2-7	TGTGCCAGCAGATCTAGCGGGAGTTCTTCCTACGAGCAGTACTTC	CASRSSGSSSYEQYF
.	TRBV6-2/TRBV6-3	.	TRBJ1-2	TGTGCCAGCAGCCGAAGGACATCTAACTATGGCTACACCTTC	CASSRRTSNYGYTF
.	TRBV30	.	TRBJ1-1	TGTGCCTGGGAAGGTCCGCTCGGGGGCACTGAAGCTTTCTTT	CAWEGPLGGTEAFF
.	TRBV30	.	TRBJ2-1	TGTGCCTGTACGGAGAGCTCCTACAATGAGCAGTTCTTC	CACTESSYNEQFF
.	TRBV6-5	.	TRBJ1-1	TGTGCCAGCAGTAGAGGACACGGGAACACTGAAGCTTTCTTT	CASSRGHGNTEAFF
.	TRBV4-2	once	TRBJ2-7	TGTGCCAGCAGCCGGTTAGTGACGGCGGACGAGCAGTACTTC	CASSRLVTADEQYF
TRBD2	TRBV4-3	.	TRBJ2-2	TGCGCCAGCAGCCAAGATAACGCGGGAGCGAACACCGGGGAGCTGTTTTTT	CASSQDNAGANTGELFF